A single sample is the source of the 23 T cell receptor beta chains below, sequenced in a study of T cell responses to AZD1222 COVID-19 vaccine. The assay was immunoSEQ multiplex PCR, and TCRdb's table has in-frame clones only and misses some. The table has over 150,000 clones, 90% to 95% seen once; the top ten hold roughly 1.7%. The sample in question was peripheral blood, obtained 28 days after the second AZD1222 dose. The receptors shown here come from an adult who received the AZD1222 COVID-19 vaccine.

V is TRBV6-5 and J is TRBJ1-6, with 7 bases matching TRBD1. The junction had 5 bases not matched to a gene; V was cut back by 4 bases and J by 5 bases. Germline V lookup: CDR1 MNHEY, CDR2 SVGAGI. The CDR3 runs to 15 residues. The CDR3 region is CASSFGTADNSPLHF. CDR3 bases: TGTGCCAGCAGTTTCGGGACAGCGGATAATTCACCCCTCCACTTT.

The rearrangement links TRBV28 to TRBJ1-1; 7 bases line up with TRBD1. This CDR3 has 15 amino acids. CDR1 is MDHEN and CDR2 is SYDVKM in the germline V gene. V was pared by 6 bases and J by 0 bases, with 7 bases of the junction left unmatched. The CDR3 coding sequence is TGTGCCAGCAGGGTAACAGGGGCGATGAACACTGAAGCTTTCTTT. Amino acids: CASRVTGAMNTEAFF.

In this sample, this clone turned up a few times. This rearrangement joins TRBV6-5 to TRBJ1-4; 7 nucleotides line up with TRBD1. Looked up from germline, CDR1 is MNHEY and CDR2 is SVGAGI. CDR3 length: 15 residues. The V and J ends lost 0 bases and 10 bases, in that order; junction bases with no gene match: 8. The CDR3 sequence: CASSYSTRGRGKLFF. CDR3 in DNA: TGTGCCAGCAGTTACTCGACAAGGGGGCGCGGAAAACTGTTTTTT.

The genes are TRBV6-5 and TRBJ1-3; D is undetermined. Germline loops: CDR1 MNHEY, CDR2 SVGAGI. Trimming took off 4 bases at V and 0 bases at J, with 13 bases between the two ends. The CDR3 runs 16 residues. CDR3 residues: CASSSKGPSSGNTIYF. CDR3 nucleotide sequence: TGTGCCAGCAGTTCCAAAGGACCAAGCTCTGGAAACACCATATATTTT.

The rearrangement uses TRBV14 and TRBJ2-5; D unresolved. The V gene's germline CDR1 is SGHDN and CDR2 FVKESK. The CDR3 covers 12 residues. The V gene lost 0 bases and the J gene lost 6 bases, with 5 bases spanning the gap. CDR3 nucleotide sequence: TGTGCCAGCAGCCAAGATCGGAAGACCCAGTACTTC. Translated: CASSQDRKTQYF.

The J gene is TRBJ1-5, the V gene TRBV10-1; tentatively, D is TRBD1 (5 bases). V was pared by 6 bases and J by 4 bases, with 10 bases between. The CDR3 runs to 13 residues. CDR1 and CDR2 (germline): WNHNN, SYGVQD (reference sequence). As DNA, the CDR3 is TGCGCCAGCAGCTGGGACGGGAATCAGCCCCAGCATTTT. Its protein product is CASSWDGNQPQHF.

The V call is TRBV6-1, the J call TRBJ1-1; 7 bases are shared with TRBD1. The V gene end was trimmed by 1 base and the J gene end by 4 bases; junction bases not matched to a gene: 9. The CDR3 runs 16 residues. Germline V gene lookup returns CDR1 MNHNS and CDR2 SASEGT. The CDR3 DNA reads TGTGCCAGCAGTGAAGAACTAGGGGGCCACGGCACTGAAGCTTTCTTT. This sequence encodes CASSEELGGHGTEAFF.

CDR3 amino acids: CASSPGDTQYF. The CDR3 DNA follows: TGTGCCAGTAGCCCGGGGGATACGCAGTATTTT. The chain uses TRBV19 and TRBJ2-3; tentatively, D is TRBD2 (5 bases). The CDR3 is 11 residues long. Germline V gene sequence: CDR1 LNHDA, CDR2 SQIVND (reference sequence). Trimming left V 6 bases short and J 6 bases short, with 7 bases between.

This chain joins TRBV19 and TRBJ2-3; 10 bases are shared with TRBD2. After removal of 4 bases from V and 0 bases from J, the junction contained 4 bases not matched to a gene. Looked up from germline, CDR1 is LNHDA and CDR2 is SQIVND (reference sequence). This CDR3 has 16 residues. The CDR3 loop is CASSRRTSGSTDTQYF. The DNA of the CDR3 is TGTGCCAGTAGTAGACGGACTAGCGGCAGCACAGATACGCAGTATTTT.

CDR3: CASTTNRGRGTEAFF. The DNA of the CDR3 is TGTGCCAGCACCACAAACAGGGGGCGAGGGACTGAAGCTTTCTTT. The chain is built from TRBV28 and TRBJ1-1; 9 bases align to TRBD1. V lost 7 bases to trimming and J lost 5 bases; unmatched junction nucleotides: 11. Germline V gene lookup returns CDR1 MDHEN and CDR2 SYDVKM. The CDR3 loop spans 15 amino acids.

This chain joins TRBV28 and TRBJ1-1; 8 positions match TRBD1. Germline V lookup: CDR1 MDHEN, CDR2 SYDVKM. The CDR3 runs 13 residues. V gave up 2 bases and J gave up 11 bases; unmatched junction bases: 7. The CDR3 here is CASSLGGQARAFF. In nucleotides, the CDR3 is TGTGCCAGCAGTTTAGGGGGACAGGCAAGGGCTTTCTTT.

V and J are TRBV29-1 and TRBJ1-4; D not certain. In germline, CDR1 is SQVTM, CDR2 ANQGSEA. This CDR3 is 14 amino acids long. The germline V and J ends were trimmed by 6 bases and 4 bases, with 15 bases remaining between them. CDR3 loop: CSVTIGGFNEKLFF. The CDR3 bases are TGCAGCGTCACCATCGGTGGGTTTAATGAAAAACTGTTTTTT. Complete variable domain (other parts from reference TRBV29-1 and TRBJ1-4): SAVISQKPSRDICQRGTSLTIQCQVDSQVTMMFWYRQQPGQSLTLIATANQGSEATYESGFVIDKFPISRPNLTFSTLTVSNMSPEDSSIYLCSVTIGGFNEKLFFGSGTQLSVL.

The chain is built from TRBV7-2 and TRBJ2-2; 10 bases agree with TRBD2. The CDR3 is 16 residues long. Germline V CDR1 and CDR2: SGHTA, FQGNSA. V lost 1 base and J lost 6; bases outside the gene matches: 5. CDR3: CASSLVGLAGAGELFF. The CDR3 nucleotides read TGTGCCAGCAGCTTAGTAGGTCTAGCGGGGGCCGGGGAGCTGTTTTTT. The variable domain in full, completed from reference TRBV7-2 and TRBJ2-2, reads GAGVSQSPSNKVTEKGKDVELRCDPISGHTALYWYRQSLGQGLEFLIYFQGNSAPDKSGLPSDRFSAERTGGSVSTLTIQRTQQEDSAVYLCASSLVGLAGAGELFFGEGSRLTVL.

The V gene is TRBV20-1, the J gene TRBJ2-7; D uncertain. Germline lookup yields CDR1 DFQATT and CDR2 SNEGSKA (reference sequence). CDR3 size: 11 residues. Trimming cost V 4 bases and J 0 bases, with 4 bases left between them. CDR3 sequence reads: CSATISYEQYF. The CDR3 nucleotides read TGCAGTGCTACCATCTCCTACGAGCAGTACTTC.

The chain employs TRBV2 and TRBJ1-4; D may be TRBD1 (5 bases). CDR3 length: 14 residues. Germline CDR1 SNHLY, CDR2 FYNNEI. Between the trimmed V and J ends, which lost 3 bases and 6 bases, there was a span of 11 bases. The DNA for the CDR3 is TGTGCCAGCAGTGATCCCGGGGGGGATGAAAAACTGTTTTTT. Amino acids: CASSDPGGDEKLFF.

V usage is TRBV9 and J usage is TRBJ2-3; 13 positions agree with TRBD2. V lost 2 bases and J lost 2; bases outside the gene matches: 5. Germline CDR1 SGDLS, CDR2 YYNGEE. The CDR3 runs to 17 residues. The DNA for the CDR3 is TGTGCCAGCAGCGTCTTGGGACTAGCGGGGACCACAGATACGCAGTATTTT. It specifies CASSVLGLAGTTDTQYF.

The CDR3 DNA is TGTGCCACCGAGGAGACCGCTAACTATGGCTACACCTTC. This gives the protein CATEETANYGYTF. The chain employs TRBV6-5 and TRBJ1-2; the D is unclear. Germline V gene data show CDR1 as MNHEY and CDR2 as SVGAGI. With 10 bases removed from V and 0 bases from J, the gap between germline ends came to 12 bases. CDR3 length equals 13 residues.

The J gene is TRBJ1-5, the V gene TRBV29-1; D might be TRBD1 (5 bases). V was pared by 8 bases and J by 6 bases, with 14 bases between. The germline CDR1 and CDR2 sequences are SQVTM and ANQGSEA. This CDR3 comprises 12 residues. The CDR3 sequence is CSMGRNRQPQHF. CDR3 coding DNA: TGCAGCATGGGACGGAATCGTCAGCCCCAGCATTTT. Drawing the rest from reference TRBV29-1 and TRBJ1-5, the complete variable domain is SAVISQKPSRDICQRGTSLTIQCQVDSQVTMMFWYRQQPGQSLTLIATANQGSEATYESGFVIDKFPISRPNLTFSTLTVSNMSPEDSSIYLCSMGRNRQPQHFGDGTRLSIL.

The genes are TRBV6-5 and TRBJ1-3; a weak D match, TRBD1 (5 bases). The V gene's germline CDR1 is MNHEY and CDR2 SVGAGI. This CDR3 is 14 amino acids long. With 5 bases removed from V and 3 bases from J, the gap between germline ends came to 11 bases. In DNA, the CDR3 is TGTGCCAGCAGTCAATTGGGGCTTGGAAACACCATATATTTT. Translating it yields CASSQLGLGNTIYF.

The V and J genes are TRBV6-5 and TRBJ2-7; TRBD1 aligns across 7 bases. The CDR3 consists of 15 residues. V dropped 6 bases and J dropped 2; count of bases not matched to a gene: 10. Germline-derived CDR1 and CDR2 are MNHEY and SVGAGI. The CDR3 protein is CASSAPGQATYEQYF. DNA of the CDR3: TGTGCCAGCAGCGCTCCCGGACAGGCAACCTACGAGCAGTACTTC.

The gene calls are TRBV10-3 and TRBJ2-7; no definite D call. The V end lost 0 bases, the J end lost 4 bases, and 4 bases lay between the germline ends. The CDR3 spans 12 residues. Germline values: CDR1 ENHRY, CDR2 SYGVKD. The CDR3 nucleotides are TGTGCCATCAGTGAGTCAAGGTACGAGCAGTACTTC. Residues: CAISESRYEQYF.

The chain employs TRBV14 and TRBJ2-1; no reliable D call. V lost 4 bases, J lost 9 bases, and 7 bases lay in between. CDR3 length equals 11 residues. From germline, CDR1 is SGHDN and CDR2 FVKESK. CDR3 sequence (DNA): TGTGCCAGCAGCCGGTGGACTGAGCAGTTCTTC. This codes for CASSRWTEQFF.

The V and J genes are TRBV7-9 and TRBJ2-7; D is perhaps TRBD1 or TRBD2 (5 bases each). The CDR3 runs 13 residues. Germline V lookup: CDR1 SEHNR, CDR2 FQNEAQ (reference sequence). V dropped 5 bases and J dropped 2 bases, with 10 bases sitting between them. The CDR3 region has the DNA TGTGCCAGCAGCCCACCGGGGCCCTACGAGCAGTACTTC. Its protein is CASSPPGPYEQYF.